This T cell receptor (beta chain) was captured in a study of blood T cell repertoires in COVID-19. Across the whole study: Samples came from the United States, Italy and Spain, spanning acute and convalescent COVID-19.

Participants reported their clinical history, and cohort assignment relied on those reports. Original methodology: Estimation of nucleated cell counts was performed using reference gene primer amplification. Assay: immunoSEQ multiplex PCR; the TCRdb copy retains only in-frame clones and omits some. That table is the source of V, J and clone size, and D and trimming were worked out from the DNA. This sample has around 250,000 clones, with just over 85% found just once. The germline V gene encodes CDR1 KGHDR and CDR2 SFDVKD. The V segment lost 4 bases and the J segment 5 bases; nucleotides outside the gene matches: 4. The length of the CDR3 is 15 residues.

The V and J genes are TRBV24-1 and TRBJ2-1; 10 bases match TRBD1. This sequence was found in a man younger than 35 who had recovered from COVID-19. The sequencing sample was made of PBMCs or T cells enriched from blood (not recorded which). CDR3 bases: TGTGCCACCAGTGAGGGGACAGGGGAGGACAATGAGCAGTTCTTC. Amino acid sequence: CATSEGTGEDNEQFF.